The rows below give T cell receptor beta chains drawn from one sample of a study of blood T cell repertoires in COVID-19. Clones were sequenced by immunoSEQ multiplex PCR, and TCRdb holds only the in-frame ones, with some missing. The table lists around 300,000 clones, 70% to 90% of them singletons. The sequenced material came from peripheral blood. These receptor sequences come from a woman in her 70s with acute or convalescent COVID-19. The CDR3 runs from the conserved cysteine through the conserved F or W. Fields, in order: D gene, J gene, V gene, CDR3 length, clone size, CDR3 DNA, CDR3 protein. D genes are given only for firm matches. The size field is filled for only some rows; it gives once, few, many or a size class.

D gene: NA
J gene: TRBJ1-4
V gene: TRBV3-1/TRBV3-2
CDR3 length: 14
clone size: NA
CDR3 DNA: TGTGCCAGCAGCCATCGTACAACTAATGAAAAACTGTTTTTT
CDR3 protein: CASSHRTTNEKLFF

D gene: TRBD2
J gene: TRBJ2-3
V gene: TRBV3-1/TRBV3-2
CDR3 length: 16
clone size: once
CDR3 DNA: TGTGCCAGCAGCCATGTAGCGGGGGGCGGCACAGATACGCAGTATTTT
CDR3 protein: CASSHVAGGGTDTQYF

D gene: TRBD1
J gene: TRBJ1-6
V gene: TRBV11-2
CDR3 length: 16
clone size: NA
CDR3 DNA: TGTGCCAGCAGCTTAATTCCCGACAGGGGGCATTCACCCCTCCACTTT
CDR3 protein: CASSLIPDRGHSPLHF

D gene: NA
J gene: TRBJ1-1
V gene: TRBV30
CDR3 length: 13
clone size: NA
CDR3 DNA: TGTGCCTGGAATCCTCGGCGGATAACTGAAGCTTTCTTT
CDR3 protein: CAWNPRRITEAFF

D gene: NA
J gene: TRBJ2-2
V gene: TRBV3-1/TRBV3-2
CDR3 length: 12
clone size: NA
CDR3 DNA: TGTGCCAGCAGCCCTCCGTCCGGGGAGCTGTTTTTT
CDR3 protein: CASSPPSGELFF

D gene: NA
J gene: TRBJ1-2
V gene: TRBV5-4
CDR3 length: 11
clone size: NA
CDR3 DNA: TGTGCCAGCACAGGGATGGGTGGCTACACCTTC
CDR3 protein: CASTGMGGYTF

D gene: TRBD1
J gene: TRBJ1-1
V gene: TRBV5-6
CDR3 length: 16
clone size: NA
CDR3 DNA: TGTGCCAGCAGCTTGCGGACAGGGAGGGTTTACACTGAAGCTTTCTTT
CDR3 protein: CASSLRTGRVYTEAFF

D gene: NA
J gene: TRBJ1-5
V gene: TRBV18
CDR3 length: 13
clone size: few
CDR3 DNA: TGTGCCAGCTCAAGAGGCCCGAACCAGCCCCAGCATTTT
CDR3 protein: CASSRGPNQPQHF

D gene: NA
J gene: TRBJ2-3
V gene: TRBV30
CDR3 length: 13
clone size: NA
CDR3 DNA: TGTGCCTCTACTTTACCCACCCCAGATACGCAGTATTTT
CDR3 protein: CASTLPTPDTQYF

D gene: TRBD1
J gene: TRBJ1-4
V gene: TRBV5-8
CDR3 length: 16
clone size: NA
CDR3 DNA: TGTGCCAGCAGCCATACAGGGGCGGCAACTAATGAAAAACTGTTTTTT
CDR3 protein: CASSHTGAATNEKLFF

D gene: TRBD1
J gene: TRBJ2-4
V gene: TRBV7-9
CDR3 length: 13
clone size: NA
CDR3 DNA: TGTGCCAGCAGCCCGAGGGACAGAACGAATCAGTACTTC
CDR3 protein: CASSPRDRTNQYF

D gene: NA
J gene: TRBJ2-1
V gene: TRBV5-6
CDR3 length: 16
clone size: NA
CDR3 DNA: TGTGCCAGCAGCTTGGTACTGGACATACTGGACAATGAGCAGTTCTTC
CDR3 protein: CASSLVLDILDNEQFF

D gene: TRBD1
J gene: TRBJ2-7
V gene: TRBV5-8
CDR3 length: 13
clone size: NA
CDR3 DNA: TGTGCCATCCCGACAGGGGGCCTTTACGAGCAGTACTTC
CDR3 protein: CAIPTGGLYEQYF

D gene: TRBD1
J gene: TRBJ2-1
V gene: TRBV18
CDR3 length: 15
clone size: NA
CDR3 DNA: TGTGCCAGCTCACCCGGACAGGGAGCCTACAATGAGCAGTTCTTC
CDR3 protein: CASSPGQGAYNEQFF

D gene: NA
J gene: TRBJ1-4
V gene: TRBV11-2
CDR3 length: 15
clone size: few
CDR3 DNA: TGTGCCAGCAGGGTAGTGGGCAGCCCGAATGAAAAACTGTTTTTT
CDR3 protein: CASRVVGSPNEKLFF

D gene: NA
J gene: TRBJ2-3
V gene: TRBV20-1
CDR3 length: 14
clone size: NA
CDR3 DNA: TGCAGTGCTAGTTTGGGGGCCCTCACAGATACGCAGTATTTT
CDR3 protein: CSASLGALTDTQYF

D gene: TRBD1
J gene: TRBJ2-7
V gene: TRBV9
CDR3 length: 15
clone size: once
CDR3 DNA: TGTGCCAGCAGCGCCCCAGGGGGGACAGGACGCGAGCAGTACTTC
CDR3 protein: CASSAPGGTGREQYF

D gene: NA
J gene: TRBJ1-5
V gene: TRBV5-5
CDR3 length: 14
clone size: NA
CDR3 DNA: TGTGCCAGCAGCTTGGTGGTGGGGGGTCAGCCCCAGCATTTT
CDR3 protein: CASSLVVGGQPQHF

D gene: NA
J gene: TRBJ1-2
V gene: TRBV10-3
CDR3 length: 16
clone size: NA
CDR3 DNA: TGTGCCATCAGTGAGTCGGGGGGGACGAGGGACTATGGCTACACCTTC
CDR3 protein: CAISESGGTRDYGYTF

D gene: NA
J gene: TRBJ2-7
V gene: TRBV5-1
CDR3 length: 15
clone size: NA
CDR3 DNA: TGCGCCAGCAGCGGATATGCGGTTGACCCCTACGAGCAGTACTTC
CDR3 protein: CASSGYAVDPYEQYF

D gene: TRBD1
J gene: TRBJ2-7
V gene: TRBV3-1/TRBV3-2
CDR3 length: 15
clone size: NA
CDR3 DNA: TGTGCCAGCAGCCAAGCAACAGGGGGTCCCTACGAGCAGTACTTC
CDR3 protein: CASSQATGGPYEQYF

D gene: TRBD1
J gene: TRBJ1-6
V gene: TRBV4-1
CDR3 length: 16
clone size: many
CDR3 DNA: TGCGCCAGCAGCCTCGCGCCGGGACAGGGGAATTCACCCCTCCACTTT
CDR3 protein: CASSLAPGQGNSPLHF

D gene: TRBD2
J gene: TRBJ2-1
V gene: TRBV6-5
CDR3 length: 15
clone size: NA
CDR3 DNA: TGTGCCAGCACCTACACCGGACTAGCGGGCAGGGAGCAGTTCTTC
CDR3 protein: CASTYTGLAGREQFF

D gene: TRBD2
J gene: TRBJ2-5
V gene: TRBV6-5
CDR3 length: 14
clone size: NA
CDR3 DNA: TGTGCCAGCAGGAAGATAGCGGGGGGGGAGACCCAGTACTTC
CDR3 protein: CASRKIAGGETQYF

D gene: NA
J gene: TRBJ1-1
V gene: TRBV25-1
CDR3 length: 12
clone size: NA
CDR3 DNA: TGTGCCAGCAGTACAACAGGGTCTGAAGCTTTCTTT
CDR3 protein: CASSTTGSEAFF

D gene: TRBD2
J gene: TRBJ2-2
V gene: TRBV7-3
CDR3 length: 16
clone size: NA
CDR3 DNA: TGTGCCAGCAGCTTAGTAGCGGGGGGGAAGACCGGGGAGCTGTTTTTT
CDR3 protein: CASSLVAGGKTGELFF

D gene: NA
J gene: TRBJ1-2
V gene: TRBV24-1
CDR3 length: 16
clone size: NA
CDR3 DNA: TGTGCCACCAGTGACTCCAGGGTTTCCAGTAACTATGGCTACACCTTC
CDR3 protein: CATSDSRVSSNYGYTF

D gene: TRBD1
J gene: TRBJ1-2
V gene: TRBV2
CDR3 length: 14
clone size: NA
CDR3 DNA: TGTGCCAGCAGCCTAATCGGACAGGGAGATGGCTACACCTTC
CDR3 protein: CASSLIGQGDGYTF

D gene: NA
J gene: TRBJ1-2
V gene: TRBV29-1
CDR3 length: 12
clone size: once
CDR3 DNA: TGCAGCGTTGGAGTCTGGGCTGGTGGCTACACCTTC
CDR3 protein: CSVGVWAGGYTF

D gene: NA
J gene: TRBJ2-7
V gene: TRBV4-1
CDR3 length: 13
clone size: NA
CDR3 DNA: TGCGCCAGCAGCCAAGAGCGGGGATCCGAGCAGTACTTC
CDR3 protein: CASSQERGSEQYF

D gene: NA
J gene: TRBJ1-4
V gene: TRBV5-1
CDR3 length: 15
clone size: NA
CDR3 DNA: TGCGCCAGCAAGGGTTGGCTGGACAGTAATGAAAAACTGTTTTTT
CDR3 protein: CASKGWLDSNEKLFF

D gene: TRBD2
J gene: TRBJ2-3
V gene: TRBV3-1/TRBV3-2
CDR3 length: 16
clone size: NA
CDR3 DNA: TGTGCCAGCAGCCTTGAGCGGGGGGCCAGCACAGATACGCAGTATTTT
CDR3 protein: CASSLERGASTDTQYF

D gene: TRBD1
J gene: TRBJ1-6
V gene: TRBV6-1
CDR3 length: 16
clone size: NA
CDR3 DNA: TGTGCCAGCAGTGAATTGGACAGGCAACATAATTCACCCCTCCACTTT
CDR3 protein: CASSELDRQHNSPLHF

D gene: NA
J gene: TRBJ1-2
V gene: TRBV7-9
CDR3 length: 12
clone size: NA
CDR3 DNA: TGTGCCAGCCATAGGAGGGCCTATGGCTACACCTTC
CDR3 protein: CASHRRAYGYTF

D gene: TRBD1
J gene: TRBJ1-5
V gene: TRBV3-1/TRBV3-2
CDR3 length: 15
clone size: NA
CDR3 DNA: TGTGCCAGCAGCCAAGGACAGGGGGTAGGACAGCCCCAGCATTTT
CDR3 protein: CASSQGQGVGQPQHF

D gene: NA
J gene: TRBJ2-3
V gene: TRBV5-6
CDR3 length: 16
clone size: NA
CDR3 DNA: TGTGCCAGCAGCTCCCTCGGGCGGCGGGGAACAGATACGCAGTATTTT
CDR3 protein: CASSSLGRRGTDTQYF

D gene: NA
J gene: TRBJ1-2
V gene: TRBV18
CDR3 length: 16
clone size: once
CDR3 DNA: TGTGCCAGCTCACCAGCGGGGGCCCGCACCGCTTATGGCTACACCTTC
CDR3 protein: CASSPAGARTAYGYTF

D gene: TRBD1
J gene: TRBJ2-7
V gene: TRBV10-3
CDR3 length: 15
clone size: NA
CDR3 DNA: TGTGCCATCGGAAACCCGGGACAGGGCGGCTACGAGCAGTACTTC
CDR3 protein: CAIGNPGQGGYEQYF

D gene: NA
J gene: TRBJ2-3
V gene: TRBV12-5
CDR3 length: 14
clone size: NA
CDR3 DNA: TGTGCTAGTGGCCTAGACAGGACCACAGATACGCAGTATTTT
CDR3 protein: CASGLDRTTDTQYF

D gene: NA
J gene: TRBJ2-7
V gene: TRBV25-1
CDR3 length: 15
clone size: once
CDR3 DNA: TGTGCCAGCAGTGACCCGGGGTTAGGATCCTACGAGCAGTACTTC
CDR3 protein: CASSDPGLGSYEQYF

D gene: TRBD2
J gene: TRBJ2-3
V gene: TRBV10-3
CDR3 length: 14
clone size: NA
CDR3 DNA: TGTGCCATCAGTGAGTGGGCTAGCGGAAATACGCAGTATTTT
CDR3 protein: CAISEWASGNTQYF

D gene: TRBD2
J gene: TRBJ2-2
V gene: TRBV7-7
CDR3 length: 16
clone size: NA
CDR3 DNA: TGTGCTAGCAGCTTAGACAGCGGGGGTAACACCGGGGAGCTGTTTTTT
CDR3 protein: CASSLDSGGNTGELFF

D gene: NA
J gene: TRBJ2-7
V gene: TRBV6-1
CDR3 length: 16
clone size: once
CDR3 DNA: TGTGCCAGCAGTGAGAGGGCTTCAGGTCCCTCCTACGAGCAGTACTTC
CDR3 protein: CASSERASGPSYEQYF

D gene: TRBD1
J gene: TRBJ2-7
V gene: TRBV7-9
CDR3 length: 15
clone size: NA
CDR3 DNA: TGTGCCAGCAGCTCCTGGACAGGGCCCACCTACGAGCAGTACTTC
CDR3 protein: CASSSWTGPTYEQYF

D gene: NA
J gene: TRBJ2-1
V gene: TRBV11-2
CDR3 length: 13
clone size: once
CDR3 DNA: TGTGCCAGCAGCTTAGATCTTAGCGATGAGCAGTTCTTC
CDR3 protein: CASSLDLSDEQFF

D gene: NA
J gene: TRBJ2-3
V gene: TRBV5-1
CDR3 length: 11
clone size: NA
CDR3 DNA: TGCGCCAGCGGCGCGGCAGATACGCAGTATTTT
CDR3 protein: CASGAADTQYF

D gene: NA
J gene: TRBJ1-1
V gene: TRBV12-5
CDR3 length: 13
clone size: NA
CDR3 DNA: TGTGCTAGTGGGTTACAGGAACGTACTGAAGCTTTCTTT
CDR3 protein: CASGLQERTEAFF

D gene: TRBD1
J gene: TRBJ1-2
V gene: TRBV27
CDR3 length: 17
clone size: NA
CDR3 DNA: TGTGCCAGCAAACGACGAATTCAGGGGGGTAGTTACTATGGCTACACCTTC
CDR3 protein: CASKRRIQGGSYYGYTF

D gene: NA
J gene: TRBJ1-1
V gene: TRBV19
CDR3 length: 11
clone size: NA
CDR3 DNA: TGTGCCAGTAGTGTCGGGGCTGAAGCTTTCTTT
CDR3 protein: CASSVGAEAFF